These T cell receptor beta chains were read from a single sample in a study of lung T cells in sarcoidosis with Löfgren's syndrome. TCRdb redid the calling of the reads with MiXCR, one entry per CDR3 protein. The table shows fewer than 80,000 distinct CDR3 sequences, with around 20% occurring only once. The sample comprised CD4+ T cells from PBMCs. Source of these receptors: a human donor with sarcoidosis (Löfgren's syndrome or another form), or a control subject (not recorded which). The CDR3 runs from the conserved cysteine through the conserved F or W.

cdr3_aa | j_call | v_call
CASRLQRMVGTKNIQYF | TRBJ2-4 | TRBV7-2
CASSPSTGAPAYF | TRBJ2-3 | TRBV3-1
CASTRTGGPLGELFF | TRBJ2-2 | TRBV2
CASSESGLAGVYNEQFF | TRBJ2-1 | TRBV10-1
CSAKAWKSTDTQYF | TRBJ2-3 | TRBV20-1
CASSVTGTIIVEQFF | TRBJ2-1 | TRBV12-3/TRBV12-4
CASSFLGAPSFF | TRBJ2-1 | TRBV6-1
CASSFKETQYF | TRBJ2-5 | TRBV12-3/TRBV12-4
CASSVAGTGGYNEQFF | TRBJ2-1 | TRBV25-1
CSVDRGNTDTQYF | TRBJ2-3 | TRBV29-1
CASSPLVLGSNEQFF | TRBJ2-1 | TRBV27
CASSPTGAGATDTQYF | TRBJ2-3 | TRBV6-1
CASSFFGGEETQYF | TRBJ2-5 | TRBV5-1
CASSLDRAINYGYTF | TRBJ1-2 | TRBV5-4
CASTGGLTGQNEKLFF | TRBJ1-4 | TRBV6-1
CASSCEGPEAFF | TRBJ1-1 | TRBV7-9
CASSYFGETQYF | TRBJ2-5 | TRBV6-6
CASSLGDQMGYTF | TRBJ1-2 | TRBV5-1
CASSKVDTEAFF | TRBJ1-1 | TRBV3-1
CASSPGNNEKLFF | TRBJ1-4 | TRBV27
CASSNRLNQPQHF | TRBJ1-5 | TRBV6-1
CASSLTSGRAHEQFF | TRBJ2-1 | TRBV7-8
CSAAQGGTEAFF | TRBJ1-1 | TRBV20-1
CATGQGKSHETQYF | TRBJ2-5 | TRBV10-3
CASSEGTSSYF | TRBJ2-3 | TRBV2
CASISRGAGYTF | TRBJ1-2 | TRBV2
CASRPGTGYPTDTQYF | TRBJ2-3 | TRBV27
CASSYSRGGAVYNEQFF | TRBJ2-1 | TRBV6-6
CASSYDAAEYYNEQFF | TRBJ2-1 | TRBV6-6
CSAKPGGPTDTQYF | TRBJ2-3 | TRBV20-1
CASSVRTVNTEAFF | TRBJ1-1 | TRBV12-3/TRBV12-4
CASRVLGQGGNQPQHF | TRBJ1-5 | TRBV27
CASSMAGQPQHF | TRBJ1-5 | TRBV27
CASTPAGTSVRNTQYF | TRBJ2-3 | TRBV27
CASSEEILTSGGVTDTQYF | TRBJ2-3 | TRBV2
CASSPTGLVRYGYTF | TRBJ1-2 | TRBV12-3/TRBV12-4
CASSYLGPSYEQYF | TRBJ2-7 | TRBV6-2/TRBV6-3
CASSLGQGTQYF | TRBJ2-5 | TRBV27